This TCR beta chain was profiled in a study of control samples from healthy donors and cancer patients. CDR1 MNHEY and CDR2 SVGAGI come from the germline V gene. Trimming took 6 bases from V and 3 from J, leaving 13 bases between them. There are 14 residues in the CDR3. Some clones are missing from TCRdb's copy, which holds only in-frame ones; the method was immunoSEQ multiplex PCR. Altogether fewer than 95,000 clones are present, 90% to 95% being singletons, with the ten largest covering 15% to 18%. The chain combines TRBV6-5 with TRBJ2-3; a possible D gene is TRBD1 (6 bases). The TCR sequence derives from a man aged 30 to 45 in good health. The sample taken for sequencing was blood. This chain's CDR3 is CASSRSRGTDTQYF. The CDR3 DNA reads TGTGCCAGCAGCCGTTCCAGGGGAACAGATACGCAGTATTTT.